These 30 T cell receptor beta chains share one sample of origin, sequenced in a study of blood T cells in healthy people across ages. Primed by a sample-barcoded 5' primer and a J-beta primer mix, a second PCR proceeded for roughly 6 to 12 cycles. TCRdb re-called the 5' RACE reads through MiXCR, storing one row per CDR3 protein. This table holds about 810,000 distinct CDR3 sequences, about 37% found once. Sequenced input: blood. The receptors were sampled from a man between 18 and 29 years old in good health.

The chain couples TRBV18 to TRBJ1-5; TRBD1 aligns across 10 bases. J gave up 3 bases and V 5 bases, and 4 bases lay outside the gene matches. The CDR3 consists of 15 residues. In germline, CDR1 is KGHSH, CDR2 LQKENI. The CDR3 spells CASSIGQGDNQPQHF. Here the CDR3 DNA reads TGTGCCAGCTCAATCGGACAGGGGGACAATCAGCCCCAGCATTTT.

A word on this clonotype: Being one base from a much bigger clone, this may be a read error. The chain couples TRBV6-5 to TRBJ1-2; 9 positions match TRBD1. This CDR3 comprises 14 residues. In germline, CDR1 is MNHEY, CDR2 SVGAGI. V gave up 5 bases and J gave up 6 bases; unmatched junction bases: 7. CDR3 DNA: TGTGCCAGCAGTGACACAGGGGGCGGCGATGGCTACACCTTC. Amino acid sequence: CASSDTGGGDGYTF.

This clonotype was seen more than once but under ten times. V usage is TRBV5-1 and J usage is TRBJ2-5, with 8 nucleotides matching TRBD2. CDR3 length equals 16 residues. V shed 2 bases and J 0 bases; nucleotides not matched to a gene: 6. The V gene's germline CDR1 is SGHRS and CDR2 YFSETQ. This chain's CDR3 is CASSFRERGYQETQYF. CDR3 sequence (DNA): TGCGCCAGCAGCTTTAGGGAGCGGGGGTACCAAGAGACCCAGTACTTC.

The count of this clonotype is one. The V and J genes are TRBV4-1 and TRBJ2-7, with a tentative D call TRBD2 (5 bases). The CDR3 sequence is 13 residues long. The germline V gene has CDR1 MGHRA and CDR2 YSYEKL. Trimming stripped 0 bases from V and 10 bases from J, with 13 bases between. The CDR3 reads CASSQDKRTPQYF. CDR3 sequence (DNA): TGCGCCAGCAGCCAAGATAAGAGGACTCCTCAGTACTTC.

The table lists this clonotype with many counts. The CDR3 nucleotides read TGTGCCAGCAGCCCTAGCGGGGGGGGCACAGATACGCAGTATTTT. Protein: CASSPSGGGTDTQYF. V gene TRBV7-8 combines with J gene TRBJ2-3; 12 nucleotides align to TRBD2. Germline-derived CDR1 and CDR2 are SGHVS and FQNEAQ. The length of the CDR3 is 15 residues. V was pared by 5 bases and J by 1 base, with 1 base of the junction left unmatched.

This clonotype was recorded a few times. This chain uses TRBV10-3 with TRBJ2-7; 11 bases fit TRBD1. Losses at the gene ends were 4 bases for V and 3 bases for J; bases not matched to a gene: 8. Germline CDR1 is ENHRY and CDR2 is SYGVKD. This CDR3 region has 16 residues. The CDR3 bases are TGTGCCATCAGTGTAGCCGAGGGACAGGGGGGCTACGAGCAGTACTTC. Translation: CAISVAEGQGGYEQYF.

The count of this clonotype is one. CDR3 DNA sequence: TGTGCCAGCAGCTTAGCCCCCCGACAGGGTCCCTACGAGCAGTACTTC. This translates into CASSLAPRQGPYEQYF. The V gene is TRBV11-2, the J gene TRBJ2-4; 7 bases match TRBD1. With the DNA end fitting TRBJ2-7 better, the J assignment may be wrong. CDR3 size: 16 residues. Germline CDR1 and CDR2: SGHAT and FQNNGV.

This clonotype was observed a handful of times. The chain uses TRBV7-9 and TRBJ1-1, with D perhaps matching TRBD1 (5 bases). From germline, CDR1 is SEHNR and CDR2 FQNEAQ (reference sequence). This CDR3 is built from 14 residues. The germline V and J ends were trimmed by 1 base and 3 bases, with 9 bases remaining between them. The CDR3 sequence: CASSLVARDTEAFF. The CDR3 region has the DNA TGTGCCAGCAGCTTAGTTGCCAGGGACACTGAAGCTTTCTTT.

As regards this clonotype: This may arise from a read error, as a much more abundant clone is one base away. The genes are TRBV28 and TRBJ1-2; D unclear. The germline gives CDR1 MDHEN, CDR2 SYDVKM. The CDR3 runs to 14 residues. V gave up 5 bases and J gave up 4 bases, with 14 bases separating them. CDR3 protein: CASSALTQIYGYTF. The CDR3 coding sequence is TGTGCCAGCAGTGCCCTGACCCAAATCTATGGCTACACCTTC.

The J gene is TRBJ2-3, the V gene TRBV7-2; 7 bases line up with TRBD2. V lost 5 bases to trimming and J lost 2 bases; unmatched junction nucleotides: 13. Germline V CDR1 and CDR2: SGHTA, FQGNSA. The CDR3 totals 17 residues. CDR3 in amino acids: CASSPVGGTAPTDTQYF. The CDR3 nucleotides read TGTGCCAGCAGCCCCGTGGGGGGGACTGCTCCCACAGATACGCAGTATTTT.

V and J are TRBV7-8 and TRBJ1-3; 9 bases are shared with TRBD1. There are 17 residues in the CDR3. Germline CDR1 and CDR2: SGHVS and FQNEAQ. The trim removed 5 bases at V and 0 bases at J, leaving 8 bases unmatched. The CDR3 DNA reads TGTGCCAGCAGCGGGGACAGGGTCGGATTCTCTGGAAACACCATATATTTT. This sequence encodes CASSGDRVGFSGNTIYF.

This clonotype was counted a few times. Germline is not matched at one junction end, which may reflect a read error. The chain joins TRBV10-2 to TRBJ2-1; D not certain. Germline V CDR1 and CDR2: WSHSY, SAAADI. This CDR3 is built from 11 residues. CDR3 nucleotide sequence: TGCGCCAGCGATTCCTACAATGAGCAGTACTTT. Its translation: CASDSYNEQYF.

This clonotype was seen only a few times. The rearrangement uses TRBV12-5 and TRBJ1-1; D gene uncertain. Germline V gene lookup returns CDR1 LGHNT and CDR2 FRNRAP. Trimming took 4 bases from V and 1 from J, leaving 4 bases between them. The CDR3 runs to 12 residues. The CDR3 sequence is CASGSPNTEAFF. As DNA, the CDR3 is TGTGCTAGTGGTTCCCCGAACACTGAAGCTTTCTTT.

V usage is TRBV12-5 and J usage is TRBJ2-3, with D perhaps TRBD1 (6 bases). Trimming took off 4 bases at V and 3 bases at J, with 17 bases between the two ends. The CDR3 has 16 amino acids. CDR1 and CDR2 (germline): LGHNT, FRNRAP. As DNA, the CDR3 is TGTGCTAGTGGTTCGAGCACAGCTAGGGGGACAGATACGCAGTATTTT. It yields the protein CASGSSTARGTDTQYF. The whole variable domain, filled in from reference TRBV12-5 and TRBJ2-3, reads DARVTQTPRHKVTEMGQEVTMRCQPILGHNTVFWYRQTMMQGLELLAYFRNRAPLDDSGMPKDRFSAEMPDATLATLKIQPSEPRDSAVYFCASGSSTARGTDTQYFGPGTRLTVL.

This sequence joins TRBV20-1 and TRBJ2-3; D is unclear. This CDR3 contains 15 residues. The V gene's germline CDR1 is DFQATT and CDR2 SNEGSKA (reference sequence). V shed 7 bases and J shed 1 base, with 18 bases lying between them. The CDR3 protein is CSGGIGPPGTDTQYF. In DNA form, the CDR3 reads TGCAGTGGAGGCATCGGACCCCCTGGCACAGATACGCAGTATTTT.

The gene calls are TRBV4-3 and TRBJ2-7, with TRBD2 matching over 7 bases. This CDR3 comprises 14 residues. The germline V gene has CDR1 LGHNA and CDR2 YSLEER. V lost 0 bases, J lost 3 bases, and 2 bases stayed unmatched. The CDR3 here is CASSQEPSGYEQYF. CDR3 bases: TGCGCCAGCAGCCAAGAACCTAGCGGCTACGAGCAGTACTTC.

This clonotype was counted between two and nine times. J is TRBJ1-2 and V is TRBV5-1; D uncertain. Germline assignment: CDR1 SGHRS and CDR2 YFSETQ. V was cut by 6 bases and J by 8 bases, with 14 bases left in between. The CDR3 is 12 amino acids. For the CDR3, the DNA is TGCGCCAGCAACCTCCGAAGTGACGGCTACACCTTC. It encodes CASNLRSDGYTF.

There are many counts of this clonotype. The V gene is TRBV7-9, the J gene TRBJ2-7; a possible D gene is TRBD2 (5 bases). Between the trimmed V and J ends, which lost 1 base and 2 bases, there was a span of 9 bases. The CDR3 loop spans 14 amino acids. CDR1 and CDR2 (germline): SEHNR, FQNEAQ (reference sequence). The CDR3 region has the DNA TGTGCCAGCAGCTTAGTAGGGAGTCCCTACGAGCAGTACTTC. Protein sequence: CASSLVGSPYEQYF.

This chain uses TRBV10-3 with TRBJ1-2, with 11 bases lining up with TRBD1. CDR3 length: 14 amino acids. The germline CDR1 and CDR2 sequences are ENHRY and SYGVKD. J lost 8 bases, V lost 4 bases, and 6 bases had no gene match. The CDR3 region is CAISGTGGAGGYTF. CDR3 sequence (DNA): TGTGCCATCAGTGGGACAGGGGGCGCTGGGGGCTACACCTTC.

This clonotype was seen a handful of times. The J gene is TRBJ2-1, the V gene TRBV7-3; 7 bases are shared with TRBD2. CDR1 and CDR2 (germline): SGHTA, FQGTGA. V lost 5 bases and J lost 0; bases outside the gene matches: 7. This CDR3 is 16 amino acids long. The CDR3 is CASSVSGASSYNEQFF. The CDR3 coding sequence is TGTGCCAGCAGCGTAAGCGGGGCAAGCTCCTACAATGAGCAGTTCTTC.

The chain couples TRBV3-1 to TRBJ2-1, with D perhaps matching TRBD2 (5 bases). This CDR3 has 14 residues. Germline loops: CDR1 LGHDT, CDR2 YNNKEL (reference sequence). V shed 4 bases and J shed 9 bases, with 16 bases lying between them. CDR3 DNA: TGTGCCAGCAGCCCCTTAACTAGTCAGGCTGAGCAGTTCTTC. Amino acids: CASSPLTSQAEQFF.

The chain carries TRBV6-1 and TRBJ1-2; no clear D gene. This CDR3 comprises 14 residues. Trimming stripped 4 bases from V and 4 bases from J, with 13 bases between. Germline V gene data show CDR1 as MNHNS and CDR2 as SASEGT. The CDR3 DNA is TGTGCCAGCAGTGTGAGGCAACCGATCTATGGCTACACCTTC. This translates into CASSVRQPIYGYTF.

Notes on this clonotype: One junction end disagrees with the germline gene, perhaps due to a read error. The chain uses TRBV29-1 and TRBJ2-1, with D unclear. The CDR3 has 14 residues. Germline CDR1 reads SQVTM; CDR2 reads ANQGSEA. The CDR3 region has the DNA TGCAGCATTGAAGGTTGGCAGGTCTACAATGAGCAGTTCTTC. This encodes CSIEGWQVYNEQFF.

This clonotype was seen only a few times. V gene TRBV20-1 combines with J gene TRBJ2-5; 8 positions agree with TRBD2. Per germline, CDR1 DFQATT and CDR2 SNEGSKA (reference sequence). The V gene end was trimmed by 6 bases and the J gene end by 1 base; junction bases not matched to a gene: 10. The CDR3 extends over 15 amino acids. The CDR3 reads CSAPLRAGAQETQYF. The DNA for the CDR3 is TGCAGTGCCCCCCTCCGAGCGGGGGCCCAAGAGACCCAGTACTTC.

V and J are TRBV6-2 or TRBV6-3 and TRBJ2-1; D not certain. The germline V and J ends were trimmed by 0 bases and 4 bases, with 13 bases remaining between them. CDR3 length equals 16 residues. Germline assignment: CDR1 MNHEY and CDR2 SVGEGT. CDR3 nucleotide sequence: TGTGCCAGCAGTTACTCGAGTGACAAAGGGTACAATGAGCAGTTCTTC. It encodes CASSYSSDKGYNEQFF.

This clonotype was counted at least ten times. This rearrangement joins TRBV29-1 to TRBJ2-5; D assignment may be TRBD1 or TRBD2 (5 bases each). CDR3 size: 13 residues. Per germline, CDR1 SQVTM and CDR2 ANQGSEA. Trimming stripped 5 bases from V and 4 bases from J, with 14 bases between. The CDR3 DNA reads as TGCAGCGTTACTGGTGGGGGTCGAGAGACCCAGTACTTC. Amino acids: CSVTGGGRETQYF.

V usage is TRBV10-3 and J usage is TRBJ1-1; the match to TRBD1 covers 7 bases. CDR1 and CDR2 from the germline V gene are ENHRY and SYGVKD. The CDR3 totals 13 residues. V gave up 7 bases and J gave up 4 bases; unmatched junction bases: 6. CDR3 sequence reads: CAIKDTGATEAFF. DNA of the CDR3: TGTGCCATCAAAGATACAGGGGCCACTGAAGCTTTCTTT.

This clonotype was observed a few times. The CDR3 DNA follows: TGTGCCATCAGTGAGTCGATCAGGGGGAATCAGCCCCAGCATTTT. It specifies CAISESIRGNQPQHF. The J gene is TRBJ1-5, the V gene TRBV10-3, with TRBD1 matching over 7 bases. The junction had 3 bases not matched to a gene; V was cut back by 0 bases and J by 4 bases. Germline lookup yields CDR1 ENHRY and CDR2 SYGVKD. The CDR3 contains 15 residues.

The chain couples TRBV29-1 to TRBJ2-7, with a weak D call TRBD1 (5 bases). This CDR3 has 12 amino acids. CDR1 is SQVTM, CDR2 ANQGSEA, per germline. V lost 1 base to trimming and J lost 3 bases, with 7 bases between them. CDR3 amino acids: CSVEAQGYEQYF. The DNA of the CDR3 is TGCAGCGTTGAAGCTCAGGGCTACGAGCAGTACTTC.

The CDR3 reads CASRRGLSTNEKLFF. In DNA, the CDR3 is TGTGCCAGCAGACGGGGACTATCGACAAATGAAAAACTGTTTTTT. The chain combines TRBV28 with TRBJ1-4, with a weak D call TRBD1 (5 bases). The CDR3 runs to 15 residues. V shed 6 bases and J shed 5 bases, with 16 bases lying between them. Germline V lookup: CDR1 MDHEN, CDR2 SYDVKM.